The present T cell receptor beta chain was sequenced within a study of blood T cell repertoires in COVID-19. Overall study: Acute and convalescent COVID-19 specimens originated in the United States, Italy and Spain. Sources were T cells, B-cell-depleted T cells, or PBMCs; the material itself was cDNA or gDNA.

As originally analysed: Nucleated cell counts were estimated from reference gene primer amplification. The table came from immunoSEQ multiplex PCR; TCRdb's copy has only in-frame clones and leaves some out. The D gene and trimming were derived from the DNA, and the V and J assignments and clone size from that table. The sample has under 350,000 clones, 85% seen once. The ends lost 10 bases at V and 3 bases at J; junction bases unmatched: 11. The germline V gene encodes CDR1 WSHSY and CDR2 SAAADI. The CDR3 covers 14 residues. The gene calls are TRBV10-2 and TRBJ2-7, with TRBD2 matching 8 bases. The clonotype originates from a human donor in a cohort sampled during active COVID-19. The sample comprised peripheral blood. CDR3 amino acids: CATQYPGGGYEQYF. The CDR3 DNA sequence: TGCGCCACGCAGTACCCGGGAGGGGGCTACGAGCAGTACTTC.